These T cell receptor beta chains were read from a single sample in a study of patients and donors after allogeneic stem cell transplantation. TCRdb fed the RT-PCR reads into MiXCR, producing one record per CDR3 protein. Of about 410,000 distinct CDR3 sequences in the sample, roughly 17% are singletons; the top ten hold just over 7%. Material: blood, either unsorted or a sorted T cell fraction (not recorded which). These receptors all come from a human donor who was either an allogeneic HSCT recipient or a stem cell or donor lymphocyte infusion donor (not recorded which). It is not recorded whose cells these are; they may come from a transplant donor. Each CDR3 is given with its conserved first and last residue. A D gene is named only where the DNA matches it firmly. Size tells how often a clone was seen (once, few, many) or the class of an expanded clone, and some rows leave it out.

TRBJ1-1	.	15	TRBV7-8	TRBD1	CASSPRDRQNTEAFF	TGTGCCAGCAGCCCTAGGGACAGACAAAACACTGAAGCTTTCTTT
TRBJ2-5	few	14	TRBV2	TRBD1	CASRLDRGEETQYF	TGTGCCAGCAGGTTAGACAGGGGAGAGGAGACCCAGTACTTC
TRBJ2-7	few	14	TRBV27	.	CASSLGPRGNEQYF	TGTGCCAGCAGTTTAGGGCCCAGGGGCAACGAGCAGTACTTC
TRBJ2-1	few	16	TRBV5-1	TRBD2	CASSLLAGSSYNEQFF	TGCGCCAGCAGCTTATTAGCGGGGAGCTCCTACAATGAGCAGTTCTTC
TRBJ1-1	.	12	TRBV25-1	.	CASSGGNAEAFF	TGTGCCAGCAGTGGGGGGAACGCTGAAGCTTTCTTT
TRBJ2-1	.	13	TRBV6-1	.	CASSPRGHNEQFF	TGTGCCAGCAGTCCTCGGGGGCACAATGAGCAGTTCTTC
TRBJ1-5	.	16	TRBV12-3/TRBV12-4	.	CASSFGGRNSNQPQHF	TGTGCCAGCAGTTTCGGGGGACGGAATAGCAATCAGCCCCAGCATTTT
TRBJ2-4	.	19	TRBV6-2/TRBV6-3	TRBD2	CASRATSGGLSLAKNIQYF	TGTGCCAGCAGGGCAACTAGCGGGGGCCTTTCCTTAGCCAAAAACATTCAGTACTTC
TRBJ2-1	.	14	TRBV7-3	TRBD2	CASSLAGGFNEQFF	TGTGCCAGTTCACTAGCGGGAGGGTTCAATGAGCAGTTCTTC
TRBJ2-1	many	17	TRBV4-1	TRBD2	CASSLTETSGGNNEQFF	TGCGCCAGCAGCCTTACCGAGACTAGCGGGGGGAACAATGAGCAGTTCTTC
TRBJ1-2	.	15	TRBV28	.	CASSPPRTISYGYTF	TGTGCCAGCAGTCCCCCTCGGACCATCTCCTATGGCTACACCTTC
TRBJ1-5	few	15	TRBV15	.	CATSRDGVPSTPQHF	TGTGCCACCAGCAGAGATGGGGTACCAAGTACGCCCCAGCATTTT
TRBJ1-1	.	13	TRBV25-1	.	CASSAPGFAEAFF	TGTGCCAGCAGTGCCCCAGGGTTCGCTGAAGCTTTCTTT
TRBJ1-6	.	16	TRBV6-1	.	CASIRQGVSYNSPLHF	TGTGCCAGCATTCGACAAGGCGTCTCCTATAATTCACCCCTCCACTTT
TRBJ1-1	few	13	TRBV5-1	.	CASSFMTGPEAFF	TGCGCCAGCAGCTTTATGACTGGTCCTGAAGCTTTCTTT
TRBJ2-1	.	15	TRBV5-6	TRBD2	CASSLVSGRADEQFF	TGTGCCAGCAGCTTGGTTAGCGGGAGGGCTGATGAGCAGTTCTTC
TRBJ1-2	.	12	TRBV3-1	.	CASSRGEYGYTF	TGTGCCAGCAGCCGCGGGGAGTATGGCTACACCTTC
TRBJ2-1	few	14	TRBV20-1	TRBD2	CSALLAELYNEQFF	TGCAGTGCCCTACTAGCGGAACTTTACAATGAGCAGTTCTTC
TRBJ2-3	.	14	TRBV19	TRBD1	CASSPGGKTDTQYF	TGTGCCAGTAGTCCAGGGGGAAAGACAGATACGCAGTATTTT
TRBJ1-2	.	14	TRBV5-1	.	CASSLEAPLTRYTF	TGCGCCAGCAGCTTGGAAGCGCCCCTTACTCGCTACACCTTC
TRBJ2-1	many	12	TRBV29-1	.	CSVPARGNEQFF	TGCAGCGTCCCTGCTCGGGGCAATGAGCAGTTCTTC
TRBJ1-1	many	11	TRBV7-4	.	CASSLPTEAFF	TGTGCCAGCAGCCTCCCCACTGAAGCTTTCTTT
TRBJ1-2	.	11	TRBV6-5	.	CASSGSYGYTF	TGTGCCAGCAGTGGGAGTTATGGCTACACCTTC
TRBJ2-2	once	15	TRBV6-1	TRBD2	CASSPGLVNTGELFF	TGTGCCAGCAGTCCCGGACTAGTAAACACCGGGGAGCTGTTTTTT
TRBJ2-7	.	12	TRBV3-1	.	CASSQRLSEQYF	TGTGCCAGCAGCCAGAGATTATCGGAGCAGTACTTC
TRBJ1-1	few	13	TRBV25-1	.	CASSEGGLGEAFF	TGTGCCAGCAGTGAAGGGGGATTGGGTGAAGCTTTCTTT
TRBJ2-3	many	14	TRBV4-2	.	CASSQDLATDTQYF	TGTGCCAGCAGCCAAGATCTGGCCACAGATACGCAGTATTTT
TRBJ2-2	.	12	TRBV6-1	.	CASRGRTGELFF	TGTGCCAGCAGAGGACGAACCGGGGAGCTGTTTTTT